The entry below describes one TCR beta chain. The controls were healthy donors who were matched for age and sex. The CD8+ and CD4+ T cells were isolated magnetically using a negative isolation approach, whereas the TEMRA cells were enriched by FACS. Random hexamers primed reverse transcription of about 0.45 to 1 ug RNA. Using its own MiXCR run on the immunoSEQ multiplex PCR reads, TCRdb lists one record per CDR3 protein. The sample holds under 200,000 distinct CDR3 sequences; 92% are singletons and the top ten take approximately 0.073%. These data originate in a study of CD8 T cells in Susac syndrome. The sequenced sample consisted of CD4+ T cells from PBMCs. This sequence originates from a human donor in good health.

The CDR3 bases are TGCGCCAGCAGCTTGGGATTCGGGGTGAACACTGAAGCTTTCTTT. Protein sequence: CASSLGFGVNTEAFF. The genes are TRBV5-1 and TRBJ1-1; D uncertain. Trimming shortened V by 0 bases and J by 0 bases, and 9 bases separated the two germline ends. The CDR3 is made up of 15 amino acids. CDR1 SGHRS and CDR2 YFSETQ come from the germline V gene. The full variable domain, rest sourced from reference TRBV5-1 and TRBJ1-1, is KAGVTQTPRYLIKTRGQQVTLSCSPISGHRSVSWYQQTPGQGLQFLFEYFSETQRNKGNFPGRFSGRQFSNSRSEMNVSTLELGDSALYLCASSLGFGVNTEAFFGQGTRLTVV.